The following is a TCR beta chain sequence with its context. The antigen is unknown. A much larger clonotype is one base distant, so this may be a read error. Other DNA sequences in the same sample also yield this CDR3. The data stem from a study of metastatic and nonmetastatic thyroid tumors. Study-level background: From malignant and benign thyroid patients, repertoires in blood and in tumor or nodule tissue were compared.

Study outcomes and limitations: Reportedly, malignant thyroid tumors had significantly higher TCR beta diversity than benign nodules, in blood and tumor.

The CDR3 loop spans 16 amino acids. CDR1 and CDR2 (germline): SGHAT, FQDESV (reference sequence). The J segment lost 4 bases and the V segment lost 5 bases, leaving 12 bases of the junction unmatched. No treatment had been given to any patient before thyroid surgery. In the original analysis: A distant-metastasis classifier for papillary thyroid cancer was built using CDR3 differences across clinicopathological groups. TCRdb re-clonotyped the PCR reads via MiXCR. TCRdb's processing, not the study's, gives the V and J calls here. The sample has about 41,000 clones; roughly 11% are singletons. Sequenced material: blood. The clonotype was recovered from a female donor with papillary thyroid cancer or a benign thyroid nodule (not recorded which). Some clones in this sample may be carry-over from other donors' samples. The rearrangement uses TRBV11-1 and TRBJ2-3; 7 nucleotides align to TRBD1. The CDR3 DNA sequence: TGTGCCAGCAGCCCAAAAGGGGGCCGTGGCCCAGATACGCAGTATTTT. Encoded protein: CASSPKGGRGPDTQYF.